The 6 T cell receptor beta chains below all came from one sample that was sequenced in a study of cytomegalovirus exposure and HLA in healthy donors. The repertoire was sequenced with immunoSEQ multiplex PCR; TCRdb's copy has only in-frame clones and lacks some. The table lists 70,000 or so clones, approximately 90% of them singletons, with 3.1% in the top ten. Sequencing input: PBMCs. The source is a man younger than 35 in good health and CMV-seronegative.

This chain connects TRBV29-1 to TRBJ2-2, with 7 nucleotides matching TRBD1. This CDR3 has 15 amino acids. V lost 6 bases and J lost 3; bases outside the gene matches: 10. Germline loops: CDR1 SQVTM, CDR2 ANQGSEA. Here the CDR3 reads CSVHQGETHTGELFF. In nucleotides, the CDR3 is TGCAGCGTCCATCAGGGGGAGACCCACACCGGGGAGCTGTTTTTT.

The chain combines TRBV9 with TRBJ2-4; D uncertain. The CDR3 sequence is 16 residues long. Between the trimmed V and J ends, which lost 1 base and 0 bases, there was a span of 11 bases. Germline-derived CDR1 and CDR2 are SGDLS and YYNGEE. Here the CDR3 DNA reads TGTGCCAGCAGCGTACCCCCTACCCTAGCCAAAAACATTCAGTACTTC. This translates into CASSVPPTLAKNIQYF.

The chain combines TRBV6-6 with TRBJ1-1, with D perhaps matching TRBD1 (5 bases). Germline CDR1 and CDR2: MNHNY and SVGAGI (reference sequence). Trimming took off 8 bases at V and 1 base at J, with 5 bases between the two ends. CDR3 length: 11 amino acids. The CDR3 protein is CASGQNTEAFF. In nucleotides, the CDR3 is TGTGCCAGCGGACAGAACACTGAAGCTTTCTTT.

This chain's CDR3 is CASSLGGSGRVNEQFF. The CDR3 nucleotides are TGTGCCAGCAGCTTAGGGGGTAGCGGGAGGGTAAATGAGCAGTTCTTC. The chain joins TRBV7-2 to TRBJ2-1; 11 bases map to TRBD2. The CDR3 runs 16 residues. Germline V gene lookup returns CDR1 SGHTA and CDR2 FQGNSA. J gave up 7 bases and V 1 base, and 6 bases lay outside the gene matches.

This clone was picked up one time. The V call is TRBV7-9, the J call TRBJ2-1, with 9 bases matching TRBD1. CDR3 size: 14 residues. The germline V gene has CDR1 SEHNR and CDR2 FQNEAQ (reference sequence). J gave up 7 bases and V 1 base, and 2 bases lay outside the gene matches. The CDR3 DNA reads as TGTGCCAGCAGCTTAGTACAGGGGGCTAATGAGCAGTTCTTC. Protein: CASSLVQGANEQFF.

This chain connects TRBV5-1 to TRBJ1-4, with TRBD1 identical over 8 bases. V was clipped by 1 base and J by 7 bases; unmatched bases: 6. Germline V gives CDR1 SGHRS, CDR2 YFSETQ. The CDR3 has 15 residues. The CDR3 region is CASSLRGTGGEKLFF. As DNA, the CDR3 is TGCGCCAGCAGCTTGAGGGGGACAGGCGGTGAAAAACTGTTTTTT.